This T cell receptor beta chain was obtained from a study of CD8+ T cells in alopecia areata (dated 2018 in TCRdb). For context, the study as a whole: Treated patients were enrolled in an open-label pilot trial of oral tofacitinib at 5 to 10 mg twice daily for moderate-to-severe alopecia areata. Disease severity in treated patients was measured with the SALT score, which quantifies the percentage of affected scalp surface area. TCRbeta CDR3 regions were amplified by immunoSEQ multiplex PCR using 35 Vbeta forward and 13 Jbeta reverse primers. On the human side, TCRbeta sequencing was run on scalp tissue and on sorted CD4+ and CD8+ peripheral blood T cells from healthy controls and from alopecia areata patients with either patchy or totalis/universalis disease. Scalp clonality was compared across normal scalp (n=4), patchy alopecia areata scalp (n=8), and alopecia totalis/universalis scalp (n=8). Patients stayed on tofacitinib for 6 to 18 months and then had 6 months of follow-up off drug so that delayed response and recurrence could be assessed. Biopsies were taken from tofacitinib-treated patients at baseline and at 4 and 24 weeks of treatment, and a later scalp biopsy was taken in several of the tofacitinib-treated patients. The study used high-throughput TCRbeta sequencing to examine T cell clonal expansion in alopecia areata, in both the C3H/HeJ mouse model and human patients. RNA was obtained with the PAXgene miRNA kit for fixed scalp, the miRNeasy kit for PBMCs, and the RNeasy kit for mouse skin. The paper's findings and limits, for the study overall: Compared with normal scalp, lesional scalp had higher clonality and more expanded CD8+ clones, particularly in alopecia totalis/universalis, a pattern that suggests antigenic drive. During tofacitinib treatment, many expanded lesional clones stuck around in both scalp and blood, and this persistence may partly explain why relapse happens after treatment is stopped. Scalp clonality and the number of expanded CD8+ clones among the top 100 scalp clones were significantly decreased by tofacitinib. Shared TCR sequences between patients were less evident than in mice, which may be partly attributable to HLA diversity in the patient population. Because the treated cohort was small and had just a single nonresponder, larger studies are needed to establish links between baseline CD8+ expansion and response. Scalp TCR repertoire analysis is complicated because resident alphabeta T cells in normal human skin are also sequenced, whereas mouse skin is dominated by gammadelta T cells.

The treatment or condition label here, explained by the study, means: oral pan-JAK inhibitor, 5-10 mg twice daily. Peripheral blood and lesional scalp punch biopsies were obtained from patients with alopecia areata. PBMCs were separated by density centrifugation and stained for CD3, CD4 and CD8, after which CD4+ and CD8+ T cells were sorted on a FACSAria. Concerning this clone itself: The antigen it binds to is not known. Within one base of it there is no much larger clone, and no base qualities were kept.

The receptor library was made with the immunoSEQ multiplex PCR assay. RNA was extracted from all samples and reverse transcribed into cDNA as template for TCR sequencing. First-strand cDNA was synthesized using SuperScript III with a 2:1 mix of oligo-dT and random hexamers. A synthetic immune receptor repertoire was used to gauge amplification bias, and whatever bias remained was removed computationally. Processing in the source paper ran as follows. Raw reads were preprocessed for error removal, and CDR3 was defined according to IMGT conventions as running from the conserved cysteine to phenylalanine. Clonality was calculated as 1 minus Shannon entropy normalized by log2 of the number of productive unique TCRs. Whether each scalp clone was CD4 or CD8 was inferred by checking scalp TCRbeta sequences against the CD4 and CD8 repertoires from sorted blood. TCRdb stores this immuneACCESS table with in-frame sequences only. Part of the clones is absent; in the studies checked, under half of the shortfall reflects unresolved V genes, and no reason is known for the rest. Clone size and V and J calls were adopted from that table, with D and trimming inferred from the DNA. In all, the sample holds 150,000 to 200,000 clones, and less than 70% of those were seen once. The top ten constitute 1.3% of the sample.

The starting material was CD4+ T cells sorted from blood, obtained around week 49, from a patient treated with tofacitinib. The sequence derives from a human donor with alopecia areata.

The DNA sequence reads TGTGCCTGGAGGACCGGGACAGGGAATAATTCACCCCTCCACTTT. Its protein reads: CAWRTGTGNNSPLHF. The chain is assembled from TRBV30 and TRBJ1-6, and 9 bases in between align with TRBD1. The CDR3 numbers 15 residues from cysteine through phenylalanine. Just the 45-base CDR3 DNA is kept, in frame starting at base 1. CDR1 and CDR2 are drawn from the germline V gene (reference sequence): GTSNPN, SVGIG. V trim: 3 bases; J trim: 5 bases; unmatched bases: 5.